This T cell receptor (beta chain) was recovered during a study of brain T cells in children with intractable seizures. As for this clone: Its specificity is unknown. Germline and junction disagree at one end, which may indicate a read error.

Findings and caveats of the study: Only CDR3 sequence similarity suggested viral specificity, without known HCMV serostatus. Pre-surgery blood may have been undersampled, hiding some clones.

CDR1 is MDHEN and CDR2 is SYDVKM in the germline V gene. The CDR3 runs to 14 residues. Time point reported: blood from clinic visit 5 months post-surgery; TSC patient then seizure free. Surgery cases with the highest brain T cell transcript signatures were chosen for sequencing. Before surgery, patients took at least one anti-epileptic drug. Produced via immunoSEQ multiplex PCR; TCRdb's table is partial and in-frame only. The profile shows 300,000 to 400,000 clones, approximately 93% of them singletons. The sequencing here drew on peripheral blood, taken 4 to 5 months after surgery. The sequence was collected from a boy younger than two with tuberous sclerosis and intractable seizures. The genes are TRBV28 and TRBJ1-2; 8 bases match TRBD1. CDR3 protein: CASNLQGVIYGYTF. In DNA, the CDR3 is TGTGCCAGCAATTTACAGGGGGTTATCTATGGCTACACCTTC.